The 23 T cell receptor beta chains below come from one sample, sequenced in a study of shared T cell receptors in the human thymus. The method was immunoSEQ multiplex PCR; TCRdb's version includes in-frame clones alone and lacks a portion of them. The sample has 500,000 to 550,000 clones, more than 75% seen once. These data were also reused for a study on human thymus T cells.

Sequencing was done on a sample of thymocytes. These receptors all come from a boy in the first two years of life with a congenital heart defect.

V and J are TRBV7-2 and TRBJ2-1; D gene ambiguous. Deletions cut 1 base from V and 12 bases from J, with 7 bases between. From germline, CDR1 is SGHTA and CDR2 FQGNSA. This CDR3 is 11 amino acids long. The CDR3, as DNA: TGTGCCAGCAGCTTAGTGGCATGGCAGTTCTTC. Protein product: CASSLVAWQFF.

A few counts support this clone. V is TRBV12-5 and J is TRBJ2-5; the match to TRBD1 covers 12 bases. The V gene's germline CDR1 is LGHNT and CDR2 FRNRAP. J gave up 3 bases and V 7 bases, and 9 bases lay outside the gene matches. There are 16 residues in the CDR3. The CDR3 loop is CASALGGTGGKETQYF. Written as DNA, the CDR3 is TGTGCTAGTGCCCTGGGGGGGACAGGGGGCAAAGAGACCCAGTACTTC.

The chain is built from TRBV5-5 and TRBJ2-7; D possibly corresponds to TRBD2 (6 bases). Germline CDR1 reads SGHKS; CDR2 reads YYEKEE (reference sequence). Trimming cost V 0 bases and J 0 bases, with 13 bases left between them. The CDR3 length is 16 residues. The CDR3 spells CASSLVEAGASYEQYF. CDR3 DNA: TGTGCCAGCAGCTTGGTTGAAGCGGGTGCCTCCTACGAGCAGTACTTC.

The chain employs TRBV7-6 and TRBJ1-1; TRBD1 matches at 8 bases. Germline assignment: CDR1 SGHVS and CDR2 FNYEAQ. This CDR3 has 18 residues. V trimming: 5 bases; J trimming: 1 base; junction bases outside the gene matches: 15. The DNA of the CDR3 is TGTGCCAGCAGCCCAGTTAGGGGCCGAGGGACAGGGAACACTGAAGCTTTCTTT. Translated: CASSPVRGRGTGNTEAFF.

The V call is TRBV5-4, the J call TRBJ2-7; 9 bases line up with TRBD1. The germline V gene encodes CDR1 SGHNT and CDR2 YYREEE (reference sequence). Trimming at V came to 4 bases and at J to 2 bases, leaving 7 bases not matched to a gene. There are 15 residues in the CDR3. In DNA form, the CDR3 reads TGTGCCAGCAGCCGGCAGGGGACAGGGACCTACGAGCAGTACTTC. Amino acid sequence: CASSRQGTGTYEQYF. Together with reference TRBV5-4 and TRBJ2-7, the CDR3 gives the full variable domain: ETGVTQSPTHLIKTRGQQVTLRCSSQSGHNTVSWYQQALGQGPQFIFQYYREEENGRGNFPPRFSGLQFPNYSSELNVNALELDDSALYLCASSRQGTGTYEQYFGPGTRLTVT.

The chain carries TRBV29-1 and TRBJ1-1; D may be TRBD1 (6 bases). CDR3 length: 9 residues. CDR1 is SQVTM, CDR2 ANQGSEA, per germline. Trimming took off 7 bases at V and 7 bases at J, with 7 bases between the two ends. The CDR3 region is CSGTVEAFF. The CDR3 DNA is TGCAGCGGGACAGTTGAAGCTTTCTTT.

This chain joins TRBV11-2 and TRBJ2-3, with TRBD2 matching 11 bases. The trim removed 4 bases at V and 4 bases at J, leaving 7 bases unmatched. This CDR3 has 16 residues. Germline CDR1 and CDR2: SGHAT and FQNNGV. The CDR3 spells CASSSRTSGRSDTQYF. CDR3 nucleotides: TGTGCCAGCAGCTCCAGGACTAGCGGGCGTTCAGATACGCAGTATTTT. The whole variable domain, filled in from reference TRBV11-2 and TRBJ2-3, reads EAGVAQSPRYKIIEKRQSVAFWCNPISGHATLYWYQQILGQGPKLLIQFQNNGVVDDSQLPKDRFSAERLKGVDSTLKIQPAKLEDSAVYLCASSSRTSGRSDTQYFGPGTRLTVL.

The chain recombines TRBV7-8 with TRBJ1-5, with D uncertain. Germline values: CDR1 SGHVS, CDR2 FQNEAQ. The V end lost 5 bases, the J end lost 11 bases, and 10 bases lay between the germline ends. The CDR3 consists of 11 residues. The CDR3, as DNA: TGTGCCAGCAGCACGGGATTAACCCAGCATTTT. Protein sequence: CASSTGLTQHF. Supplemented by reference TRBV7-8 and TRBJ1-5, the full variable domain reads GAGVSQSPRYKVAKRGQDVALRCDPISGHVSLFWYQQALGQGPEFLTYFQNEAQLDKSGLPSDRFFAERPEGSVSTLKIQRTQQEDSAVYLCASSTGLTQHFGDGTRLSIL.

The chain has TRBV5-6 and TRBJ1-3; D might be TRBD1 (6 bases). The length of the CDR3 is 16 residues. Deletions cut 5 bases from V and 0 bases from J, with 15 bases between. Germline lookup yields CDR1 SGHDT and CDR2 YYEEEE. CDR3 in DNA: TGTGCCAGCAGGCGGACAGACAGGAGCTCTGGAAACACCATATATTTT. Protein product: CASRRTDRSSGNTIYF.

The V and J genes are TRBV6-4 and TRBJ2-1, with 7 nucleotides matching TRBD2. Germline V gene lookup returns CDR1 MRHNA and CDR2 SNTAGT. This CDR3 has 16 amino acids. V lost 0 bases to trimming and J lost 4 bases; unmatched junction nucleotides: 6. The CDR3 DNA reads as TGTGCCAGCAGTGACTCGCCTAGCGGAGTTTACAATGAGCAGTTCTTC. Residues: CASSDSPSGVYNEQFF.

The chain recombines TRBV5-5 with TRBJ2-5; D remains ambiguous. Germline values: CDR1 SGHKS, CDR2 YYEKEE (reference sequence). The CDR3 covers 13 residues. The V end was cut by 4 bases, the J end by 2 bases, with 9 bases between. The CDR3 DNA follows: TGTGCCAGCAGCCCCCCGGGTCAAGAGACCCAGTACTTC. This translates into CASSPPGQETQYF.

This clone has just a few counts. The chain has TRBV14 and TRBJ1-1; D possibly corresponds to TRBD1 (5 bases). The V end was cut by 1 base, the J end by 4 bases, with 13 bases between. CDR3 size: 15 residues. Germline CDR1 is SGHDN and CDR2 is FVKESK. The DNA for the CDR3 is TGTGCCAGCAGCCAAGTCGCGGCAGGGCCCACTGAAGCTTTCTTT. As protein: CASSQVAAGPTEAFF.

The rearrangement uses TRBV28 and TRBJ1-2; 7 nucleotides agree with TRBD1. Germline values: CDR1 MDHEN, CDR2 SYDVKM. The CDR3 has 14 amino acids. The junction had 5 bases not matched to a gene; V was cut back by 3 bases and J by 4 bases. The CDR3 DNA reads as TGTGCCAGCAGTTTGTTCGGGACAGCCTATGGCTACACCTTC. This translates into CASSLFGTAYGYTF.

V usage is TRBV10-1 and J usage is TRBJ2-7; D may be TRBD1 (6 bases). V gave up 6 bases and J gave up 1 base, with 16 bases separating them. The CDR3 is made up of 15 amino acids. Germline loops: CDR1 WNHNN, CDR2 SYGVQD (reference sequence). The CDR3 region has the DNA TGCGCCAGCAGCGGGGTGGGGGCGAATTCCTACGAGCAGTACTTC. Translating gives CASSGVGANSYEQYF.

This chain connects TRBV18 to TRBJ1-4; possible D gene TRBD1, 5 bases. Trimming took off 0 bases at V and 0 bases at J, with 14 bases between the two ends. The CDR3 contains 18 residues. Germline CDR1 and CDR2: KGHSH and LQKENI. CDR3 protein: CASSPPGSGGSTNEKLFF. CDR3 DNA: TGTGCCAGCTCACCACCGGGTTCCGGGGGATCAACTAATGAAAAACTGTTTTTT.

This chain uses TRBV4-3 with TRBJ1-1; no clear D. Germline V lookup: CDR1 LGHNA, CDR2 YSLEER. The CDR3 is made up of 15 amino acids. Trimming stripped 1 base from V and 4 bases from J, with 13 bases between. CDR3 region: CASSQAEVSSTEAFF. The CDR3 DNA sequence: TGCGCCAGCAGCCAAGCCGAAGTGAGTAGCACTGAAGCTTTCTTT.

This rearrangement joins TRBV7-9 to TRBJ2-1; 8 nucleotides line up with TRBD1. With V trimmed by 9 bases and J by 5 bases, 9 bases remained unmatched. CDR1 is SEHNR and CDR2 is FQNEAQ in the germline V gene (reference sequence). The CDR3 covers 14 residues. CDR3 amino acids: CASVEAGQDNEQFF. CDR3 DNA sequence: TGTGCCAGTGTTGAGGCGGGACAGGACAATGAGCAGTTCTTC.

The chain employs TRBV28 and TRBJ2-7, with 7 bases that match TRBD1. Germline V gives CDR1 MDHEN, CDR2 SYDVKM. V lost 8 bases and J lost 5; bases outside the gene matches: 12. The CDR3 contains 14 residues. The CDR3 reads CASYRQGDSDEQYF. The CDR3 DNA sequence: TGTGCCAGCTACCGACAGGGCGACTCTGACGAGCAGTACTTC. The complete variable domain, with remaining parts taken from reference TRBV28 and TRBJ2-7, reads DVKVTQSSRYLVKRTGEKVFLECVQDMDHENMFWYRQDPGLGLRLIYFSYDVKMKEKGDIPEGYSVSREKKERFSLILESASTNQTSMYLCASYRQGDSDEQYFGPGTRLTVT.

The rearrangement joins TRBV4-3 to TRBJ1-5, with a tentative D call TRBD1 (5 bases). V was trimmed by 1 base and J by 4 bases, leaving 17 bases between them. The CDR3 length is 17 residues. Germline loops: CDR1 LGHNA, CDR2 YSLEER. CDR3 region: CASSQGVGRAENQPQHF. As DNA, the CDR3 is TGCGCCAGCAGCCAAGGAGTCGGCAGGGCCGAGAATCAGCCCCAGCATTTT.

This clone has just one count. The CDR3 bases are TGCAGCGACCACAGTAGGCGTTGTACTGAAGCTTTCTTT. Its protein is CSDHSRRCTEAFF. V is TRBV29-1 and J is TRBJ1-1; D is ambiguous. CDR3 size: 13 residues. The V and J ends lost 7 bases and 5 bases respectively, with 17 bases between them. In germline, CDR1 is SQVTM, CDR2 ANQGSEA. The entire variable domain, with the rest obtained from reference TRBV29-1 and TRBJ1-1, is as follows: SAVISQKPSRDICQRGTSLTIQCQVDSQVTMMFWYRQQPGQSLTLIATANQGSEATYESGFVIDKFPISRPNLTFSTLTVSNMSPEDSSIYLCSDHSRRCTEAFFGQGTRLTVV.

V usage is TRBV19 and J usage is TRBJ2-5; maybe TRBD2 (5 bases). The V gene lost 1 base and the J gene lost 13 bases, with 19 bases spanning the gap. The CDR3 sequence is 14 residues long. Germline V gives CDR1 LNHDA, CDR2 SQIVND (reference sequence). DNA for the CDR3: TGTGCCAGTAGTATAGGAAGGGAGCGGCTGCGGCTGTACTTC. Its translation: CASSIGRERLRLYF.

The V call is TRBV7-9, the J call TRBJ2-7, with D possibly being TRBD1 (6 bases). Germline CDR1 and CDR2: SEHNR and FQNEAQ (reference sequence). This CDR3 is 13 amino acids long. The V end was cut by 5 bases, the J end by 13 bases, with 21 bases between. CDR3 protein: CASSPPQGLGRYF. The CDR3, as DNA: TGTGCCAGCAGCCCACCACAGGGCCTGGGGCGTTACTTC.

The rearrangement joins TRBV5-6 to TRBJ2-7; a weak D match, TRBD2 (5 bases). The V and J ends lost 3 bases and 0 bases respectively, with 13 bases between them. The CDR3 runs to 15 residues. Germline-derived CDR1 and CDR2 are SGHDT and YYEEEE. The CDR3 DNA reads TGTGCCAGCAGCTCCCCGGAGGTACCCTCCTACGAGCAGTACTTC. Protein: CASSSPEVPSYEQYF.